These T cell receptor beta chains were read from a single sample in a study of early stage breast cancer tumors. The data were produced by immunoSEQ multiplex PCR, yet TCRdb's version contains in-frame clones alone and is incomplete. The table has about 28,000 clones, about 59% seen once. The specimen sequenced was breast tumor tissue. The receptors were sampled from a person aged 45-60 years with breast cancer. Both conserved end residues are part of each CDR3. A D gene is named only where the DNA matches it firmly. Clone size appears in some rows only: once, few, many, or a class for an expanded clone.

j_gene | abundance | v_gene | d_gene | CDR3nt | CDR3aa
TRBJ2-1 | many | TRBV6-1 | TRBD1 | TGTGCCAGCAGTACCCGGACAGGGTCCTACAATGAGCAGTTCTTC | CASSTRTGSYNEQFF
TRBJ2-7 | NA | TRBV2 | NA | TGTGCCAGCAGTGAAAGAGGGGATCTTAGCGAGCAGTACTTC | CASSERGDLSEQYF
TRBJ2-2 | NA | TRBV30 | TRBD2 | TGTGCCTGGAACAGACTAGCAGACACCGGGGAGCTGTTTTTT | CAWNRLADTGELFF
TRBJ2-3 | few | TRBV7-3 | NA | TGTGCCAGCAGCTTTTGGGGCACAGATACGCAGTATTTT | CASSFWGTDTQYF
TRBJ2-1 | once | TRBV30 | TRBD2 | TGTGCCTGGACCACCCGACTAGCGGGAACCAATGAGCAGTTCTTC | CAWTTRLAGTNEQFF
TRBJ1-1 | NA | TRBV7-2 | NA | TGTGCCAGCAGCTTATTGGACACTGAAGCTTTCTTT | CASSLLDTEAFF
TRBJ1-1 | NA | TRBV5-1 | TRBD1 | TGCGCCAGCAGTCCCGGGACAGGGAACACTGAAGCTTTCTTT | CASSPGTGNTEAFF
TRBJ1-1 | NA | TRBV6-6 | NA | TGTGCCAGCAGCCCAACATTGAACACTGAAGCTTTCTTT | CASSPTLNTEAFF
TRBJ2-7 | NA | TRBV5-6 | TRBD2 | TGTGCCAGCAGCTTTTGGGGGCGCGGGGGGGAGCAGTACTTC | CASSFWGRGGEQYF
TRBJ1-3 | NA | TRBV19 | NA | TGTGCCAGTAGTCGGGGCGATAGCTCTGGAAACACCATATATTTT | CASSRGDSSGNTIYF
TRBJ2-7 | NA | TRBV7-8 | TRBD2 | TGTGCCAGCAGCTTACGGACTGGCGGGAGAGGGTACGAGCAGTACTTC | CASSLRTGGRGYEQYF
TRBJ1-4 | NA | TRBV27 | TRBD1 | TGTGCCAGCAGACGGGACAGAAATGAAAAACTGTTTTTT | CASRRDRNEKLFF
TRBJ2-2 | few | TRBV5-1 | NA | TGCGCCAGCAGCTTGGGTTTTCCGAACACCGGGGAGCTGTTTTTT | CASSLGFPNTGELFF
TRBJ1-1 | medium-sized | TRBV5-1 | NA | TGCGCCAGCAGCTGGGAAACAGCTACTGAAGCTTTCTTT | CASSWETATEAFF
TRBJ1-5 | NA | TRBV15 | NA | TGTGCCACCAGCGACCCCGGGGGGCCCCTCGGGTATAGCAATCAGCCCCAGCATTTT | CATSDPGGPLGYSNQPQHF
TRBJ2-5 | large | TRBV2 | NA | TGTGCCAGCAGTTGGGCCCAGGTAGGAGAGACCCAGTACTTC | CASSWAQVGETQYF
TRBJ1-2 | NA | TRBV21-1 | NA | TGTGCCAGCAGCAGCGGGACAGGGAACTATGGCTACACCTTC | CASSSGTGNYGYTF
TRBJ2-7 | few | TRBV6-6 | TRBD2 | TGTGCCAGCAGTTACTTCGAGCTAGCGGCCTCCTACGAGCAGTACTTC | CASSYFELAASYEQYF
TRBJ1-1 | NA | TRBV25-1 | NA | TGTGCCAGCAGGCTCATGAACACTGAAGCTTTCTTT | CASRLMNTEAFF